These T cell receptor beta chains were read from a single sample in a study of response to subunit inactivated influenza vaccine. TCRdb re-called the RT-PCR reads with MiXCR, one entry per CDR3 protein. The table has some 550,000 distinct CDR3 sequences, under 30% seen once. Separately, the same data were catalogued under a study of T cells expressing NK-cell markers.

The sample consisted of CD4+ T cells sorted from PBMCs, taken about 13 days after vaccination. The receptors shown here come from a man between 50 and 59 years old who received an inactivated influenza vaccine. Each CDR3 is given with its conserved first and last residue. Each record gives: J gene, clone size, V gene, D gene, CDR3 DNA, CDR3 protein. A D gene is named only where the DNA matches it firmly. Size is omitted from some rows. Given values are once, few, many or a class for expanded clones.

>TRBJ1-4|few|TRBV5-1|.
TGCGCCAGCAGCTTGGAGAATACCGGGAGTGAAAAACTGTTTTTT
CASSLENTGSEKLFF
>TRBJ1-6|few|TRBV6-5|.
TGTGCCAGCAGTACAAGATTAACGGATTCACCCCTCCACTTT
CASSTRLTDSPLHF
>TRBJ2-1|.|TRBV28|TRBD2
TGTGCCAGCAGTTTCAGCGGGAGGGCCAATGAGCAGTTCTTC
CASSFSGRANEQFF
>TRBJ2-5|.|TRBV10-3|.
TGTGCCATCAGCAAGGGACCGCAGGAAGAGACCCAGTACTTC
CAISKGPQEETQYF
>TRBJ2-1|few|TRBV4-1|TRBD2
TGCGCCAGCAGCCCTAGCGGGAGTCCAGTGGGGGTATACAATGAGCAGTTCTTC
CASSPSGSPVGVYNEQFF
>TRBJ2-3|many|TRBV12-3/TRBV12-4|.
TGTGCCAGCAGTTTTGGGGATAGCACAGATACGCAGTATTTT
CASSFGDSTDTQYF
>TRBJ2-7|.|TRBV29-1|.
TGCAGCGTTGAAGTCCCACCAGGTCAGGGATCTTTCGGGCAGTACTTC
CSVEVPPGQGSFGQYF
>TRBJ2-2|.|TRBV2|.
TGTGCCAGCACCCAATCTGGGGAGCTGTTTTTT
CASTQSGELFF
>TRBJ2-3|.|TRBV6-1|TRBD2
TGTGCCAGCAGCCAGGGACTAGCGGGGGCTACGCAGTATTTT
CASSQGLAGATQYF
>TRBJ2-7|few|TRBV6-2/TRBV6-3|.
TGTGCCAGCACCGGACTGAACTCCTACGAGCAGTACTTC
CASTGLNSYEQYF
>TRBJ2-3|few|TRBV20-1|TRBD2
TGCAGTGCTAAAGGGACTAGCGGGTACACAGATACGCAGTATTTT
CSAKGTSGYTDTQYF
>TRBJ1-1|.|TRBV12-3/TRBV12-4|.
TGTGCCAGCAGTTTAACGTCAGGTCGCGGCCCTCGGGCAGCTTTCTTT
CASSLTSGRGPRAAFF
>TRBJ2-7|.|TRBV30|.
TGTGCCTGGAGTGGGGGGGCGGGCTACGAGCAGTACTTC
CAWSGGAGYEQYF
>TRBJ1-1|.|TRBV12-3/TRBV12-4|.
TGTGCCAGCAGTTTTCTTCTCGGACTCTCCACCCGGGAAGCTTTCTTT
CASSFLLGLSTREAFF
>TRBJ2-2|.|TRBV11-1|.
TGTGCCAGCAGCCCTAGCACAGGTCCCGGGGAGCTGTTTTTT
CASSPSTGPGELFF
>TRBJ1-1|few|TRBV2|TRBD1
TGTGCCAGCAGGCGGCTGACAGGGATCGACACTGAAGCTTTCTTT
CASRRLTGIDTEAFF
>TRBJ2-7|many|TRBV7-3|TRBD1
TGTGCCAGCAGCTTAGACAGGGGGCGCGAGCAGTACTTC
CASSLDRGREQYF
>TRBJ1-1|.|TRBV7-2|.
TGTGCCAGCAGCTTAGGACAGGTTTCTCCTGAAGCTTTCTTT
CASSLGQVSPEAFF
>TRBJ1-1|few|TRBV20-1|.
TGCAGTGCTGGGGGCCGTGGGCAGGGCCACACTGAAGCTTTCTTT
CSAGGRGQGHTEAFF
>TRBJ2-1|few|TRBV10-3|.
TGTGCCATCAGTGAGGCTGGCACCGAGCAGTTCTTC
CAISEAGTEQFF
>TRBJ2-2|few|TRBV6-1|.
TGTGCCAGCAGTGAGATGGGGAGGCACACCGGGGAGCTGTTTTTT
CASSEMGRHTGELFF
>TRBJ1-4|few|TRBV4-2|.
TGTGCCAGCAGCCAAGAGTATGTGGGACACCAAAATGAAAAACTGTTTTTT
CASSQEYVGHQNEKLFF
>TRBJ2-2|.|TRBV20-1|.
TGCAGTGCAAGGGGGATTACGAACACCGGGGAGCTGTTTTTT
CSARGITNTGELFF
>TRBJ2-7|few|TRBV29-1|TRBD2
TGCAGCGTTCCCCCCACATATTTAGCGGGAGGGGTCCTAGACGAGCAGTACTTC
CSVPPTYLAGGVLDEQYF
>TRBJ2-1|.|TRBV7-2|TRBD2
TGTGCCAGCAGCTCGACAAGGCGGGGGGACAATGAGCAGTTCTTC
CASSSTRRGDNEQFF
>TRBJ2-1|few|TRBV6-2/TRBV6-3|.
TGTGCCAGCTCCAAGGAGCGACTGAACTACAATGAGCAGTTCTTC
CASSKERLNYNEQFF
>TRBJ1-5|.|TRBV4-1|.
TGCGCCAGCGGCTTAGGTGAGGGCAATCAGCCCCAGCATTTT
CASGLGEGNQPQHF
>TRBJ2-2|few|TRBV11-1|.
TGTGCCAGCAGCTCCGCACCTGGGGGGGGCCGAACCGGGGAGCTGTTTTTT
CASSSAPGGGRTGELFF
>TRBJ2-1|many|TRBV11-2|TRBD2
TGTGCCAGCAGCTTAGTTTCTAGCGGGGGTTACAATGAGCAGTTCTTC
CASSLVSSGGYNEQFF
>TRBJ2-5|few|TRBV9|.
TGTGCCAGCAGCGCTCCCTCAGGGGGGGGCCAAGAGACCCAGTACTTC
CASSAPSGGGQETQYF
>TRBJ2-3|.|TRBV9|.
TGTGCCAGCAGCTCGTATCGGAAAACCACAGATACGCAGTATTTT
CASSSYRKTTDTQYF
>TRBJ1-4|few|TRBV20-1|TRBD1
TGCAGTGCTAGAGCAATACAGGGGTCGGCTAATGAAAAACTGTTTTTT
CSARAIQGSANEKLFF
>TRBJ2-6|many|TRBV29-1|.
TGCAGCGTCGGGTACTCTGGGGCCAACGTCCTGACTTTC
CSVGYSGANVLTF
>TRBJ2-5|.|TRBV15|.
TGTGCCACCAGCAGGGCGGGGGAGACCCAGTACTTC
CATSRAGETQYF
>TRBJ2-3|.|TRBV28|TRBD1
TGTGCCAGCAGTGCGACAGGGACAACAGATACGCAGTATTTT
CASSATGTTDTQYF
>TRBJ2-1|few|TRBV5-1|.
TGCGCCAGCAGCTTGACTCTCGGGAGCTCCTACAATGAGCAGTTCTTC
CASSLTLGSSYNEQFF
>TRBJ2-1|.|TRBV5-4|.
TGTGCCAGCAGCTTGGGGGCCTTCCAAAATGAGCAGTTCTTC
CASSLGAFQNEQFF
>TRBJ1-4|.|TRBV18|.
TGTGCCAGCTCATCGGACACTAATGAAAAACTGTTTTTT
CASSSDTNEKLFF
>TRBJ2-4|.|TRBV30|.
TGTGCCTGGAGTGTACCCAGCGAGGGAAACATTCAGTACTTC
CAWSVPSEGNIQYF
>TRBJ1-4|.|TRBV5-1|.
TGCGCCAGCAGCTTTCTGGGGCTTCGCGGGAATGAAAAACTGTTTTTT
CASSFLGLRGNEKLFF
>TRBJ2-7|few|TRBV2|TRBD1
TGTGCCACCTACCCTAACAGGGGGCAGGAAAACGAGCAGTACTTC
CATYPNRGQENEQYF
>TRBJ1-1|few|TRBV29-1|.
TGCAGCGTCGATGGGCGGCGAGGGAACACTGAAGCTTTCTTT
CSVDGRRGNTEAFF
>TRBJ2-3|.|TRBV24-1|TRBD1
TGTGCCACCGGAGACAGGGGAGGAACAGATACGCAGTATTTT
CATGDRGGTDTQYF
>TRBJ2-3|few|TRBV27|.
TGTGCCAGCAGCCAACCAGGGGTCACAGATACGCAGTATTTT
CASSQPGVTDTQYF
>TRBJ2-1|once|TRBV4-2|TRBD2
TGTGCCAGCAGCCAAGAGTCCGGGGCTAGCGGGGGGAGTGAGCAGTTCTTC
CASSQESGASGGSEQFF
>TRBJ2-1|once|TRBV4-3|.
TGCGCCAGCAGCCAGGTAGCGAGTAGCTCCTACAATGAGCAGTTCTTC
CASSQVASSSYNEQFF